Shown below are 27 T cell receptor beta chains from a single sample sequenced in a study of T cells in localized non-small cell lung cancer. The table came from immunoSEQ multiplex PCR; TCRdb's copy has only in-frame clones and leaves some out. Of 35,000 to 50,000 clones listed, roughly three quarters are singletons. Sequences were derived from PBMCs, sampled before any cancer treatment. The receptors shown here come from a woman aged 35 to 69 with stage II squamous cell lung carcinoma.

The rearrangement uses TRBV7-9 and TRBJ1-2; D remains unclear. This CDR3 has 15 amino acids. Per the germline V gene, CDR1 is SEHNR and CDR2 is FQNEAQ (reference sequence). V lost 5 bases to trimming and J lost 1 base, with 14 bases between them. CDR3 protein: CASSPPSLNNYGYTF. The CDR3 coding sequence is TGTGCCAGCAGCCCCCCCAGCCTTAATAACTATGGCTACACCTTC.

V usage is TRBV7-6 and J usage is TRBJ2-3, with D perhaps given as TRBD1 or TRBD2 (7 bases each). Trimming removed 4 bases at V and 0 bases at J, with 17 bases between. This CDR3 region has 17 residues. Germline CDR1 SGHVS, CDR2 FNYEAQ. The CDR3 nucleotides read TGTGCCAGCAGCTCCTCAGGGGGAGGGCGCAGCACAGATACGCAGTATTTT. It codes for CASSSSGGGRSTDTQYF.

The chain links TRBV20-1 to TRBJ2-5; TRBD1 is a possible D gene (5 bases). In germline, CDR1 is DFQATT, CDR2 SNEGSKA (reference sequence). V was clipped by 2 bases and J by 5 bases, with 6 bases between them. The CDR3 covers 11 residues. CDR3 in amino acids: CSARRGETQYF. The CDR3 DNA reads TGCAGTGCTAGAAGGGGTGAGACCCAGTACTTC.

The CDR3 protein is CASSTGGLGYGYTF. CDR3 coding DNA: TGTGCCAGTAGCACCGGGGGGCTTGGCTATGGCTACACCTTC. This sequence joins TRBV19 and TRBJ1-2, with TRBD1 as a possible D gene (6 bases). This CDR3 spans 14 amino acids. Germline V gene data show CDR1 as LNHDA and CDR2 as SQIVND (reference sequence). The ends were cut back, 6 bases at V and 4 bases at J, with 15 bases in the middle. The whole variable domain, filled in from reference TRBV19 and TRBJ1-2, reads DGGITQSPKYLFRKEGQNVTLSCEQNLNHDAMYWYRQDPGQGLRLIYYSQIVNDFQKGDIAEGYSVSREKKESFPLTVTSAQKNPTAFYLCASSTGGLGYGYTFGSGTRLTVV.

The genes are TRBV4-2 and TRBJ1-1, with D perhaps TRBD1 (5 bases). Germline values: CDR1 LGHNA, CDR2 YNFKEQ. The CDR3 contains 16 residues. Trimming shortened V by 5 bases and J by 0 bases, and 16 bases separated the two germline ends. The DNA of the CDR3 is TGTGCCAGCAGCTCAGCGCCGACAGTCATGAACACTGAAGCTTTCTTT. Translated: CASSSAPTVMNTEAFF.

CDR3 nucleotides: TGTGCCAGCAGCAAAGGGGGGTCAGAGACCCAGTACTTC. This codes for CASSKGGSETQYF. This chain links TRBV21-1 with TRBJ2-5. TRBV21-1 is flagged as a pseudogene. The CDR3 extends over 13 amino acids.

The chain links TRBV4-3 to TRBJ2-6; D tentatively fits TRBD1 or TRBD2 (5 bases each). Per germline, CDR1 LGHNA and CDR2 YSLEER. V dropped 0 bases and J dropped 1 base, with 13 bases sitting between them. CDR3 length: 18 residues. CDR3 DNA sequence: TGCGCCAGCAGCCAAGAGGGACCTTGGGAGTCTGGGGCCAACGTCCTGACTTTC. Protein product: CASSQEGPWESGANVLTF.

The chain is built from TRBV27 and TRBJ2-2; D is ambiguous. Germline V gives CDR1 MNHEY, CDR2 SMNVEV (reference sequence). Trimming pared 7 bases from V and 3 bases from J, leaving 3 bases between. CDR3 size: 11 residues. In DNA, the CDR3 is TGTGCCAGCAAATACACCGGGGAGCTGTTTTTT. Amino acid sequence: CASKYTGELFF.

The chain employs TRBV5-1 and TRBJ1-1; tentatively, D is TRBD1 (5 bases). CDR1 and CDR2 from the germline V gene are SGHRS and YFSETQ. The CDR3 totals 13 residues. Trimming cost V 1 base and J 4 bases, with 8 bases left between them. This CDR3 is CASSLWGPTEAFF. CDR3 DNA: TGCGCCAGCAGCTTGTGGGGACCCACTGAAGCTTTCTTT.

The chain couples TRBV28 to TRBJ1-3, with D possibly matching TRBD1 (5 bases). CDR1 and CDR2 (germline): MDHEN, SYDVKM. CDR3 size: 15 residues. The germline V and J ends were trimmed by 6 bases and 0 bases, with 12 bases remaining between them. CDR3 nucleotides: TGTGCCAGCAGAGAGGGGATCCTCTCTGGAAACACCATATATTTT. This sequence encodes CASREGILSGNTIYF.

The V and J genes are TRBV10-1 and TRBJ2-3; possible D gene TRBD1, 6 bases. The germline V gene has CDR1 WNHNN and CDR2 SYGVQD (reference sequence). Trimming took off 3 bases at V and 4 bases at J, with 11 bases between the two ends. The CDR3 is made up of 14 amino acids. The CDR3 sequence is CASSDWGHSDTQYF. In DNA, the CDR3 is TGCGCCAGCAGTGACTGGGGGCACTCAGATACGCAGTATTTT.

This chain uses TRBV29-1 with TRBJ2-5; D is perhaps TRBD2 (6 bases). This CDR3 has 13 residues. CDR1 and CDR2 from the germline V gene are SQVTM and ANQGSEA. V lost 0 bases and J 9 bases, leaving 14 bases between the germline ends. CDR3 DNA: TGCAGCGTTGAAGATTGGCCCGGGAGACCCCAGTACTTC. This sequence encodes CSVEDWPGRPQYF.

The CDR3 sequence is CASSLDRYNQPQHF. The CDR3 DNA follows: TGTGCCAGCAGCCTAGACAGGTACAATCAGCCCCAGCATTTT. The chain couples TRBV5-8 to TRBJ1-5, with a possible D match to TRBD1 (6 bases). This CDR3 comprises 14 residues. The V end was cut by 4 bases, the J end by 3 bases, with 11 bases between. CDR1 SGHTS and CDR2 YDEGEE come from the germline V gene.

This chain uses TRBV7-2 with TRBJ2-1; 12 bases align to TRBD1. Germline loops: CDR1 SGHTA, CDR2 FQGNSA. The V gene end was trimmed by 5 bases and the J gene end by 7 bases; junction bases not matched to a gene: 3. The CDR3 length is 14 residues. CDR3 sequence (DNA): TGTGCCAGCAGCGTGGGACAGGGGGCTAATGAGCAGTTCTTC. Translating gives CASSVGQGANEQFF. The full variable domain, in which reference TRBV7-2 and TRBJ2-1 provide the parts outside the CDR3, is GAGVSQSPSNKVTEKGKDVELRCDPISGHTALYWYRQSLGQGLEFLIYFQGNSAPDKSGLPSDRFSAERTGGSVSTLTIQRTQQEDSAVYLCASSVGQGANEQFFGPGTRLTVL.

The V and J genes are TRBV6-1 and TRBJ1-2; 8 bases match TRBD1. V lost 4 bases to trimming and J lost 3 bases; unmatched junction nucleotides: 1. Germline V gene lookup returns CDR1 MNHNS and CDR2 SASEGT. The CDR3 has 13 residues. Here the CDR3 reads CASSGQGHYGYTF. CDR3 sequence (DNA): TGTGCCAGCAGTGGACAGGGGCACTATGGCTACACCTTC.

The chain has TRBV28 and TRBJ1-2; D possibly corresponds to TRBD1 (5 bases). The length of the CDR3 is 14 residues. V lost 4 bases to trimming and J lost 6 bases, with 15 bases between them. Germline V gene lookup returns CDR1 MDHEN and CDR2 SYDVKM. CDR3 sequence: CASSYPGTSHGYTF. CDR3 coding DNA: TGTGCCAGCAGTTACCCCGGGACGAGTCATGGCTACACCTTC.

The chain joins TRBV4-2 to TRBJ1-5; possibly TRBD1 for D (5 bases). V shed 5 bases and J shed 7 bases, with 18 bases lying between them. The CDR3 is 15 residues long. Germline-derived CDR1 and CDR2 are LGHNA and YNFKEQ. Written as DNA, the CDR3 is TGTGCCAGCAGCTTAGCCGGGGGTCGGCAACAGCCCCAGCATTTT. Protein: CASSLAGGRQQPQHF.

The J gene is TRBJ2-3, the V gene TRBV7-9; possibly TRBD2 for D (5 bases). The CDR3 is 12 amino acids. The germline V gene has CDR1 SEHNR and CDR2 FQNEAQ (reference sequence). Trimming left V 5 bases short and J 5 bases short, with 8 bases between. Here the CDR3 DNA reads TGTGCCAGCAGCCCAGAGGGAGATACGCAGTATTTT. Its translation: CASSPEGDTQYF.

The DNA of the CDR3 is TGTGCCAGCAGCCGACCCCCGGGGGGGGCAGATACGCAGTATTTT. As protein: CASSRPPGGADTQYF. The chain combines TRBV13 with TRBJ2-3, with TRBD2 identical over 8 bases. J lost 4 bases, V lost 5 bases, and 8 bases had no gene match. Germline loops: CDR1 PRHDT, CDR2 FYEKMQ (reference sequence). The CDR3 length is 15 residues.

The chain uses TRBV9 and TRBJ1-6; perhaps TRBD1 as D (5 bases). V was cut by 0 bases and J by 5 bases, with 6 bases left in between. Germline V gives CDR1 SGDLS, CDR2 YYNGEE. The CDR3 covers 14 residues. The chain's CDR3 is CASSVATDNSPLHF. The DNA of the CDR3 is TGTGCCAGCAGCGTAGCGACAGATAATTCACCCCTCCACTTT.

This clone appeared once. V gene TRBV7-3 combines with J gene TRBJ2-2, with D unclear. V gave up 4 bases and J gave up 3 bases, with 12 bases separating them. From germline, CDR1 is SGHTA and CDR2 FQGTGA. This CDR3 region has 15 residues. CDR3 sequence reads: CASSWGSLDTGELFF. Here the CDR3 DNA reads TGTGCCAGCAGCTGGGGATCCCTCGACACCGGGGAGCTGTTTTTT.

The J gene is TRBJ2-7, the V gene TRBV16; 7 nucleotides align to TRBD1. V dropped 4 bases and J dropped 3; count of bases not matched to a gene: 3. Germline CDR1 is KGHSY and CDR2 is FQNENV. This CDR3 spans 13 amino acids. CDR3 region: CASSPGQDYEQYF. In DNA form, the CDR3 reads TGTGCCAGCAGCCCAGGACAGGACTACGAGCAGTACTTC.

The chain carries TRBV7-9 and TRBJ2-7, with 9 bases identical to TRBD1. The CDR3 is 14 residues long. The germline gives CDR1 SEHNR, CDR2 FQNEAQ (reference sequence). With 3 bases clipped from V and 4 bases from J, the junction kept 4 bases outside the gene matches. The CDR3: CASSFGTGPYEQYF. The CDR3 bases are TGTGCCAGCAGCTTCGGGACAGGGCCTTACGAGCAGTACTTC.

This chain links TRBV5-1 with TRBJ1-5; D is perhaps TRBD1 (5 bases). Trimming removed 4 bases at V and 8 bases at J, with 16 bases between. In germline, CDR1 is SGHRS, CDR2 YFSETQ. The CDR3 sequence is 14 residues long. CDR3 coding DNA: TGCGCCAGCAGCCTCGACGGGGCAGGTAAGCCCCAGCATTTT. The encoded protein is CASSLDGAGKPQHF.

This clone was picked up one time. The V and J genes are TRBV10-3 and TRBJ1-2, with 7 bases that match TRBD1. Germline values: CDR1 ENHRY, CDR2 SYGVKD. The CDR3 spans 14 residues. V lost 8 bases and J lost 4; bases outside the gene matches: 10. This chain's CDR3 is CAILGQSDFYGYTF. DNA of the CDR3: TGTGCCATCCTGGGACAGTCTGACTTCTATGGCTACACCTTC.

As DNA, the CDR3 is TGTGCCAGCAGCCAGAGGCAGGGGTTCGCAACTAATGAAAAACTGTTTTTT. The encoded protein is CASSQRQGFATNEKLFF. The chain carries TRBV14 and TRBJ1-4; maybe TRBD1 (6 bases). V shed 3 bases and J shed 0 bases, with 14 bases lying between them. This CDR3 contains 17 residues. Germline V gene lookup returns CDR1 SGHDN and CDR2 FVKESK.

The chain couples TRBV19 to TRBJ2-1, with 8 nucleotides matching TRBD2. Germline CDR1 is LNHDA and CDR2 is SQIVND (reference sequence). V lost 6 bases, J lost 7 bases, and 8 bases stayed unmatched. The length of the CDR3 is 14 residues. CDR3 sequence (DNA): TGTGCCAGTAGAACCTTAGCGGGAAAAAATGAGCAGTTCTTC. Translated, it gives CASRTLAGKNEQFF.